This TCR beta chain was recovered during a study of naive and memory T cell subsets. This CDR3 spans 13 amino acids. Trimming removed 7 bases from V and 0 bases from J, with 8 bases in between. Per germline, CDR1 MNHNS and CDR2 SASEGT. The beta constant-region primer was an equimolar mix of two oligonucleotides covering TRBC1 and TRBC2. Ligated cDNA was amplified by four rounds of PCR with nested alpha and beta constant-region primers and SP2. Each CDR3 protein gets one entry after TCRdb re-called the UMI-ligation and nested PCR reads with MiXCR. Of over 30,000 distinct CDR3 sequences listed, about 18% were seen once; the top ten hold 3.4%. This clonotype is deemed medium-sized.

The receptor was derived from a human donor in good health. Sequencing was performed on effector memory CD4+ T cells from blood. Subset indicated: effector memory, CD45RA- CD27-. The chain has TRBV6-1 and TRBJ2-3; D gene unclear. In DNA, the CDR3 is TGTGCCAGCATCATGGCGAGCACAGATACGCAGTATTTT. It is translated as CASIMASTDTQYF.